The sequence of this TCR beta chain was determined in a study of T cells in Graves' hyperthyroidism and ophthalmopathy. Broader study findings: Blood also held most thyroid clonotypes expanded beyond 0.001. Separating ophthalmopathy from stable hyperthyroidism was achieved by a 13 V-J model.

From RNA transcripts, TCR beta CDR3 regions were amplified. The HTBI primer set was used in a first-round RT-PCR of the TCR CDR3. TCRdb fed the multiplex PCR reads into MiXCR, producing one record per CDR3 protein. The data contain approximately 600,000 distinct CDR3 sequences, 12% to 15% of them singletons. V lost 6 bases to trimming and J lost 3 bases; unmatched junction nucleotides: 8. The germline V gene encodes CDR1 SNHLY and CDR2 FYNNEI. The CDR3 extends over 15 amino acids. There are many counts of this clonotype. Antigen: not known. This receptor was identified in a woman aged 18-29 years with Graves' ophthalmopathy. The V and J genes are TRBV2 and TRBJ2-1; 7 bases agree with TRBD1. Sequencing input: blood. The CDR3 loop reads CASRETGFYYNEQFF. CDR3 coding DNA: TGTGCCAGCAGAGAGACAGGGTTCTACTACAATGAGCAGTTCTTC.